The clone carrying this TCR beta chain occurred many times. Its antigen is still unknown. This specimen belongs to a study of molecular identifiers for immune sequencing clone quantification. Study outcomes and limitations: Clones carrying above 20 RNA copies accounted for over 99% of effector molecules, under 1% in naive cells.

Previously published methods and listed TCR primers were used for the bulk TCR libraries. TCRdb reanalysed the PCR reads using MiXCR and keeps one entry per CDR3 protein. The sample includes 60,000 to 70,000 distinct CDR3 sequences, under 20% of them seen just once. Germline V gene lookup returns CDR1 SEHNR and CDR2 FQNEAQ (reference sequence). This CDR3 is 16 amino acids long. The junction had 8 bases not matched to a gene; V was cut back by 5 bases and J by 8 bases. The sequenced material came from naive CD8+ T cells from blood, with Jurkat cell RNA spiked in. Subset specified: FACS-sorted CD8+CD4-CCR7+CD45RA+ naive T cells. The clonotype originates from a human donor in good health. Some libraries in this study had Jurkat cell RNA spiked in. V gene TRBV7-9 combines with J gene TRBJ2-1; 14 bases align to TRBD2. CDR3 DNA sequence: TGTGCCAGCAGCCCCCGGACTAGCGGGAGGATCCATGAGCAGTTCTTC. Translated: CASSPRTSGRIHEQFF.